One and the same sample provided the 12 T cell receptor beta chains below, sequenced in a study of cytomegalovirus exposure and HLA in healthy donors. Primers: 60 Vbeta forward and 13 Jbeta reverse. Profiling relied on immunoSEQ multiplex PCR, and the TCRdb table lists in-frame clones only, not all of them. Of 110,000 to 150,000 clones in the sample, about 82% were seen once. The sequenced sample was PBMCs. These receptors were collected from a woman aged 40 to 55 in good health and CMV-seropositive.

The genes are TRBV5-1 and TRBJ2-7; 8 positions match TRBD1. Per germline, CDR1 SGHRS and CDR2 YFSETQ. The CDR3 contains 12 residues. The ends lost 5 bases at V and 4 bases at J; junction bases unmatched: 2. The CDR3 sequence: CASRGQVYEQYF. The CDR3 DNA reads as TGCGCCAGCAGGGGACAGGTGTACGAGCAGTACTTC.

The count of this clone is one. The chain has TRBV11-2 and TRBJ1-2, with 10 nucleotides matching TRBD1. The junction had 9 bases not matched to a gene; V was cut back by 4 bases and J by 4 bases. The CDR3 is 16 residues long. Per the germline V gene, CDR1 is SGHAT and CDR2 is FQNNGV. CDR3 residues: CASSYLRDRGAYGYTF. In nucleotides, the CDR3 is TGTGCCAGCAGCTACCTCCGGGACAGGGGCGCCTATGGCTACACCTTC.

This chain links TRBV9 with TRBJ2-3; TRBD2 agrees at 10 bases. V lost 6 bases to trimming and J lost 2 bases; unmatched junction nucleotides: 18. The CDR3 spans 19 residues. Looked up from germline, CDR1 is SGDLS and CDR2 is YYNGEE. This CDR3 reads CASTLGSGGPLMYTDTQYF. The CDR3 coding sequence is TGTGCCAGCACCTTGGGTAGCGGGGGGCCACTGATGTACACAGATACGCAGTATTTT.

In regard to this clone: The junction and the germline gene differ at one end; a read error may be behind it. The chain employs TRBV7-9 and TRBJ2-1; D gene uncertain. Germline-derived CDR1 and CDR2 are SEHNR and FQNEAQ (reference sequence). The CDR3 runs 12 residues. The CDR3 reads CSSSLSYNEQFF. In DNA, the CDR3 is TGTTCCAGCAGCCTCTCCTACAATGAGCAGTTCTTC.

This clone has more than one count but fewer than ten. CDR3 DNA sequence: TGTGCCAGCAAAAATCGTGGGCAGGGCTTCAACGAGCAGTACTTC. It specifies CASKNRGQGFNEQYF. The gene calls are TRBV5-8 and TRBJ2-7; tentatively, D is TRBD1 (5 bases). The CDR3 loop spans 15 amino acids. Germline CDR1 reads SGHTS; CDR2 reads YDEGEE. Trimming took off 6 bases at V and 5 bases at J, with 21 bases between the two ends.

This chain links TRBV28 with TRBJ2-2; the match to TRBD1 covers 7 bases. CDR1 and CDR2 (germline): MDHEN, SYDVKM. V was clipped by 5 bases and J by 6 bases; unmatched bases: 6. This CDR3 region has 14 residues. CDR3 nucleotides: TGTGCCAGCAGTCAAGGGGGCCGGTCCGGGGAGCTGTTTTTT. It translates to CASSQGGRSGELFF.

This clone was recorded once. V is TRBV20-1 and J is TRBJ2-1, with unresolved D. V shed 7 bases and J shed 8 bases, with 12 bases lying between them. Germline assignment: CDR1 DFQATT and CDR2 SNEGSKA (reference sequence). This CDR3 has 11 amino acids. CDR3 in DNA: TGCAGTGTCGGCAGGTCCCATGAGCAGTTCTTC. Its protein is CSVGRSHEQFF.

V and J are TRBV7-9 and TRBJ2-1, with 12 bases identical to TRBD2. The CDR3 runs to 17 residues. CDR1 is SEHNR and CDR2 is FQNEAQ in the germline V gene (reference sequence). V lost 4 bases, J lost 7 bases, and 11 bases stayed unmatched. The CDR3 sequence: CASSSSSGRVSNNEQFF. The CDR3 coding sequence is TGTGCCAGCAGCTCCTCTAGCGGGAGGGTCTCCAATAATGAGCAGTTCTTC.

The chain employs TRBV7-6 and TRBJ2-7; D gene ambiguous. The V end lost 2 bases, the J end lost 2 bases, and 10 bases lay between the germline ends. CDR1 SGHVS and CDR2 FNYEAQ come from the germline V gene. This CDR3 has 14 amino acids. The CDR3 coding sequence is TGTGCCAGCAGCTTAACACACCAGGCCTACGAGCAGTACTTC. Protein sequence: CASSLTHQAYEQYF.

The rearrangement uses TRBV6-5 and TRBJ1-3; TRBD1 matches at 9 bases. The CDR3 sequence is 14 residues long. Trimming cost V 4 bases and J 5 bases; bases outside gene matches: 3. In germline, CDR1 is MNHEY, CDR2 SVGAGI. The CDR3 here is CASSSGQGRNTIYF. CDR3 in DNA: TGTGCCAGCAGTTCGGGACAGGGTCGAAACACCATATATTTT.

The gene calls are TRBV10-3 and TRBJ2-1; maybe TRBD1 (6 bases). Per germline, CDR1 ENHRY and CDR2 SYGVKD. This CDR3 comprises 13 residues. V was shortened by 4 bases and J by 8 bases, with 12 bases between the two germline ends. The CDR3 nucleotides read TGTGCCATCAGTGGTCAGGGGATTCATGAGCAGTTCTTC. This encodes CAISGQGIHEQFF.

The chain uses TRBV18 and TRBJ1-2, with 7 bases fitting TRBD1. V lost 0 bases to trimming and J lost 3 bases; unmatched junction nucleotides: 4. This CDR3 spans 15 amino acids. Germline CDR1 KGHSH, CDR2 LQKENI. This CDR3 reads CASSPPAQGYYGYTF. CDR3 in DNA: TGTGCCAGCTCACCACCGGCACAGGGGTACTATGGCTACACCTTC.